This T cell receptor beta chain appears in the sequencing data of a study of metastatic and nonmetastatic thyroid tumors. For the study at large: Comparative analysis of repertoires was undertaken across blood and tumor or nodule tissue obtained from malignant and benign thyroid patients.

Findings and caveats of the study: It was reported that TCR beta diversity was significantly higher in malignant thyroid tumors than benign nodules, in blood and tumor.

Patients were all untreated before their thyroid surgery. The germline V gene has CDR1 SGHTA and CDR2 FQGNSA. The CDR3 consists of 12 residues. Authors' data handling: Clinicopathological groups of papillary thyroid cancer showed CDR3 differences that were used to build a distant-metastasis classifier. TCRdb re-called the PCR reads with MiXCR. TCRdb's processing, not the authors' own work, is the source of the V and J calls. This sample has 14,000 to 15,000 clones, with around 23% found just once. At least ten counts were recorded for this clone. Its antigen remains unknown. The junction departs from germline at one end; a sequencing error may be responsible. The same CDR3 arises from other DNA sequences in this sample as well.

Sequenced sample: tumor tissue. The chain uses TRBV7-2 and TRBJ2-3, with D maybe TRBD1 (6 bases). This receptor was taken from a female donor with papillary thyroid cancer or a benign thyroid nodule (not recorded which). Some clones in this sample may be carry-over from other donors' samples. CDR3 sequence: CASSSSGTMIDF. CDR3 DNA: TGTGCCAGCAGCTCATCCGGGACAATGATAGATTTT.